The 8 T cell receptor beta chains below come from one sample, sequenced in a study of blood T cells in healthy people across ages. PCR was performed a second time for about 7 to 12 cycles using a sample-barcoded 5' primer and a J-beta primer mix. TCRdb redid the calling of the 5' RACE reads with MiXCR, one entry per CDR3 protein. The top ten hold roughly 10% of the sample, which has 800,000 to 950,000 distinct CDR3 sequences, almost 30% seen once. This same sample was also part of a study on T cells of mothers and their children.

The sample comprised blood. The receptor set was obtained from a woman aged 40 to 49 in good health.

This clonotype was found once. The chain combines TRBV3-1 with TRBJ2-1, with D maybe TRBD2 (6 bases). Per the germline V gene, CDR1 is LGHDT and CDR2 is YNNKEL (reference sequence). Trimming removed 4 bases at V and 7 bases at J, with 14 bases between. The CDR3 contains 14 residues. Here the CDR3 DNA reads TGTGCCAGCAGCCTCCCGGGACTGTTAAATGAGCAGTTCTTC. This encodes CASSLPGLLNEQFF.

This clonotype was counted a single time. A junction boundary mismatches the germline segment, possibly from a read error. The rearrangement links TRBV4-3 to TRBJ2-1; weak D call: TRBD1 (6 bases). The J call is doubtful: the DNA matches TRBJ2-7 better. Germline CDR1 LGHNA, CDR2 YSLEER. The CDR3 is 15 residues long. This chain's CDR3 is CACSLSGQGFYEQYF. The CDR3 DNA reads as TGCGCCTGCAGCCTTTCGGGACAAGGCTTTTATGAGCAGTACTTC.

This clonotype was counted only a few times. The junction does not match germline at one end; this may be a read error. The chain joins TRBV27 to TRBJ2-1; 16 bases are a match to TRBD2. Germline CDR1 reads MNHEY; CDR2 reads SMNVEV (reference sequence). The CDR3 has 17 amino acids. The CDR3 here is CTSSAGTSGGAVEEQFF. The CDR3 coding sequence is TGTACCAGCAGTGCCGGGACTAGCGGGGGGGCCGTGGAGGAGCAGTTCTTC.

This clonotype was picked up a small number of times. The chain combines TRBV28 with TRBJ2-1; D may be TRBD1 (6 bases). CDR1 and CDR2 (germline): MDHEN, SYDVKM. The CDR3 runs to 17 residues. Trimming took 4 bases from V and 1 from J, leaving 17 bases between them. CDR3 residues: CASSSGWGRGSYNEQFF. In nucleotides, the CDR3 is TGTGCCAGCAGTTCCGGGTGGGGCAGGGGATCCTACAATGAGCAGTTCTTC.

The V gene is TRBV20-1, the J gene TRBJ1-1, with 8 bases aligning to TRBD1. The trim removed 3 bases at V and 0 bases at J, leaving 9 bases unmatched. The V gene's germline CDR1 is DFQATT and CDR2 SNEGSKA (reference sequence). This CDR3 contains 16 residues. The CDR3 sequence is CSASPTLQGVNTEAFF. CDR3 coding DNA: TGCAGTGCTAGCCCCACCTTACAGGGGGTGAACACTGAAGCTTTCTTT.

In this sample, this clonotype turned up a few times. The chain employs TRBV5-1 and TRBJ1-5; D possibly corresponds to TRBD1 (6 bases). Trimming pared 5 bases from V and 5 bases from J, leaving 11 bases between. CDR1 is SGHRS, CDR2 YFSETQ, per germline. The CDR3 has 13 residues. The CDR3 is CASRDRLDQPQHF. The CDR3 nucleotides are TGCGCCAGCAGGGACAGATTAGATCAGCCCCAGCATTTT.

This clonotype was observed at least ten times. The chain couples TRBV4-1 to TRBJ2-7; 7 bases fit TRBD2. This CDR3 contains 15 residues. V lost 5 bases, J lost 2 bases, and 9 bases stayed unmatched. The germline gives CDR1 MGHRA, CDR2 YSYEKL. The CDR3, as DNA: TGCGCCAGCAGCAGCAAAGAGCGGGGTACCTACGAGCAGTACTTC. Amino acids: CASSSKERGTYEQYF.

This chain connects TRBV4-3 to TRBJ2-3, with unresolved D. Germline V lookup: CDR1 LGHNA, CDR2 YSLEER. This CDR3 is built from 15 residues. Trimming removed 0 bases at V and 4 bases at J, with 11 bases between. CDR3 coding DNA: TGCGCCAGCAGCCAAGACCCAAACCCCCCAGATACGCAGTATTTT. Amino acids: CASSQDPNPPDTQYF.